This TCR beta chain was captured in a study of human T cells and chemical hapten exposure (dated by TCRdb to about 2021). About the investigation overall: For sensitization, 2% DPC in acetone was applied to a roughly 2 cm by roughly 2 cm area of upper inner arm skin. Blood for TCR sequencing was provided by twenty-nine alopecia patients at one to four time points (pre-sensitization, 2, 6 and 24 weeks). Libraries were pooled for sequencing, and per-sample TCR yields varied mainly because of small differences in library volumes within the pool. Peripheral blood TCR repertoire changes were tracked in vivo in alopecia patients during primary and secondary sensitization to the hapten diphenylcyclopropenone (DPC). Blood samples were taken from patients before sensitization (week 0) and then at 2, 6 and about 24 weeks after DPC sensitization. Patch testing was done on the upper back using Finn chambers containing 0.01% DPC, and results were scored after 6 days according to International Contact Dermatitis Research Group standards. Patients additionally received weekly therapeutic DPC doses to the scalp throughout the roughly 25-week study period. The patient cohort, mostly female, included alopecia areata with under or over 50% scalp involvement, alopecia totalis and alopecia universalis.

Receptors were amplified or captured by RACE. Instrument used: NextSeq 500. During library preparation, unique molecular identifiers were attached to individual cDNA molecules so that TCRs could be counted quantitatively and reproducibly. For every blood RNA sample, sequencing covered both the TCR alpha and TCR beta chains. In the authors' own workflow: A median of approximately 100,000 TCRs per sample was observed, with a range of roughly 20,000 to 750,000. The Decombinator software suite was used to annotate V, J and CDR3 in the TCR reads. To make PS versus PT1 abundance plots, every sample was subsampled to the same number of TCRs (28,000). Expanded TCRs were defined as absent before sensitization and observed at least eight times at the 2-week time point. TCRdb reworked the public reads: Q25 trimming with fastp, MiXCR clone assembly, productive beta chains retained. Merged by CDR3 protein, the rows form single entries marked with the most common genes and DNA. Clone size and V and J calls follow TCRdb, not the original study. The sample contains 250,000 to 300,000 distinct CDR3 sequences, around 7.3% of them found a single time. The ten largest clones represent roughly 1.2% of the sample.

Beyond this particular receptor, the publication reports: DPC sensitization did not change how many TCRs were above 1 in 1000 frequency, and no evidence was found of alterations in global repertoire structure. Patch test score correlated positively with the number of PT1 expanded TCRs, reaching significance at thresholds 8, 16 and 32 but not at 4. Because every patient had alopecia, a presumed autoimmune disease, the patients' immune response might differ from that of healthy individuals. Repeated subsampling changed both the strength of the expansion versus patch-test correlation and the threshold at which that correlation became significant. Significantly more large CDR3 similarity clusters were formed by expanded TCRs than by pre-sensitization or healthy control sets, consistent with antigen-driven responses.

The sample's time point label, decoded: pre-sensitization, week 0. The treatment or condition label for this specimen denotes: therapeutic diphenylcyclopropenone sensitization with weekly scalp DPC. At each patch-test visit, blood was drawn before the patch test was applied. Eligible patients were aged 18 to 70, diagnosed with alopecia, deemed suitable for DPC therapy, and excluded if pregnant. Total RNA was extracted from unfractionated whole blood collected in Tempus Blood RNA tubes. Spanning cysteine to phenylalanine, the CDR3 consists of 13 amino acids. The sequence is cut down to CDR3 DNA, 39 bases in frame from base 1. V sheds 5 bases and J sheds 5 bases, leaving 12 bases between their ends. CDR1 and CDR2, looked up from the germline V gene, are SGHTA and FQGNSA. As for this clonotype: What this receptor recognizes is not known. No base quality information exists; no much larger clone differs at one position.

The specimen comprised whole blood, sampled in connection with sensitization to the hapten diphenylcyclopropenone (DPC). The chain employs TRBV7-2 and TRBJ1-1; the D gene is possibly TRBD1, with 5 bases matching. The TCR sequence derives from a man aged 18 to 29 with alopecia areata. Some clones in this sample may be carry-over from other donors' samples. The CDR3 region reads CASSEGRSTEAFF. The DNA sequence is given as TGTGCCAGCAGCGAGGGACGGAGTACTGAAGCTTTCTTT. Reference TRBV7-2 and TRBJ1-1 genes cover what lies past the CDR3, so the full variable domain is GAGVSQSPSNKVTEKGKDVELRCDPISGHTALYWYRQSLGQGLEFLIYFQGNSAPDKSGLPSDRFSAERTGGSVSTLTIQRTQQEDSAVYLCASSEGRSTEAFFGQGTRLTVV.